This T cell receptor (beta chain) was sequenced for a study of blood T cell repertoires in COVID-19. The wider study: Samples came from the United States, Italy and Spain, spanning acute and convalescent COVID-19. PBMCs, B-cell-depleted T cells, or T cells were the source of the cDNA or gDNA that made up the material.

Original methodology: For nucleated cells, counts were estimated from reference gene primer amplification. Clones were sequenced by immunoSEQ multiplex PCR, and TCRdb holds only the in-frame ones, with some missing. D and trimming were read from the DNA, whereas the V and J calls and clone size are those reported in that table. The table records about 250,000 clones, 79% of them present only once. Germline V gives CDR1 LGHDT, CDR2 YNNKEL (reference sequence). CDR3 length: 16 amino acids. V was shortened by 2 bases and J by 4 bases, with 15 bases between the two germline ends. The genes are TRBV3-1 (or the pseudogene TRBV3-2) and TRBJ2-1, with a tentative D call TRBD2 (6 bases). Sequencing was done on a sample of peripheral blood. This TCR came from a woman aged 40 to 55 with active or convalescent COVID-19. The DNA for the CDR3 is TGTGCCAGCAGCCAATTCCAAGTCGGGGGATACAATGAGCAGTTCTTC. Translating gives CASSQFQVGGYNEQFF.